This TCR beta chain was identified during a study of T cells expressing NK-cell markers. Study-level information: Seven of the eight sequenced donors were HCMV-seropositive; one was seronegative.

TCRdb re-called the 5' RACE reads and catalogs CDR3 proteins one per entry, DNA excluded. The data include a few hundred thousand distinct CDR3 sequences; the top ten clones carry less than 4.5%. CDR1 and CDR2 from the germline V gene are SGHRS and YFSETQ. The CDR3 is made up of 16 amino acids. The gene calls are TRBV5-1 and TRBJ2-5; TCRdb's D gene call, TRBD2, goes unchecked for lack of DNA. The sample taken for sequencing was blood T cells: a sorted CD56 or NKG2C T cell subset, CD4+ or CD8+ T cells, or bulk PBMC T cells (not recorded which). The sequence was obtained from a young man in good health. The CDR3 region is CASSSDTSRRQETQYF.